Presented here are 7 T cell receptor beta chains from one specimen sequenced in a study of T cells in Graves' hyperthyroidism and ophthalmopathy. Amplification targeted TCR beta CDR3 regions from RNA transcripts. Carried out on the TCR CDR3, a first-round RT-PCR used the HTBI primer set. TCRdb recomputed calls from the multiplex PCR reads with MiXCR, one row per CDR3 protein. The table includes 550,000 to 600,000 distinct CDR3 sequences, about 14% detected once. Sequencing was carried out using blood. The source of these receptors is a woman under 30 with Graves' ophthalmopathy.

This clonotype showed up just a few times. The chain recombines TRBV18 with TRBJ2-7; D might be TRBD1 or TRBD2, each matching 7 bases. This CDR3 is built from 16 residues. Germline assignment: CDR1 KGHSH and CDR2 LQKENI. V lost 0 bases and J lost 3, with 15 bases in between. The CDR3 loop reads CASSPPGGTALYEQYF. The CDR3 nucleotides are TGTGCCAGCTCACCACCGGGGGGGACAGCTCTCTACGAGCAGTACTTC. Together with reference TRBV18 and TRBJ2-7, the CDR3 gives the full variable domain: NAGVMQNPRHLVRRRGQEARLRCSPMKGHSHVYWYRQLPEEGLKFMVYLQKENIIDESGMPKERFSAEFPKEGPSILRIQQVVRGDSAAYFCASSPPGGTALYEQYFGPGTRLTVT.

This clonotype was detected many times. The chain uses TRBV3-1 and TRBJ2-5; D might be TRBD1 or TRBD2, each matching 5 bases. Germline CDR1 reads LGHDT; CDR2 reads YNNKEL (reference sequence). The V end was cut by 0 bases, the J end by 1 base, with 15 bases between. The CDR3 loop spans 17 amino acids. For the CDR3, the DNA is TGTGCCAGCAGCCAAGACCGGGACGGTTACTTCCAAGAGACCCAGTACTTC. Translating it yields CASSQDRDGYFQETQYF.

This clonotype has more than one count but fewer than ten. The chain recombines TRBV6-7 with TRBJ2-5; 10 nucleotides line up with TRBD1. Being an ORF, TRBV6-7 has a function that is uncertain. CDR3 length: 19 residues. V trimming: 2 bases; J trimming: 3 bases; junction bases outside the gene matches: 15. DNA of the CDR3: TGTGCCAGCAGTTACCCCTTACACCGGGACAGGGGTCCGGAAGAGACCCAGTACTTC. This translates into CASSYPLHRDRGPEETQYF.

Many counts were recorded for this clonotype. This rearrangement joins TRBV3-1 to TRBJ1-2; the D gene is possibly TRBD1 (5 bases). Trimming pared 0 bases from V and 4 bases from J, leaving 15 bases between. From germline, CDR1 is LGHDT and CDR2 YNNKEL (reference sequence). The CDR3 spans 16 residues. DNA of the CDR3: TGTGCCAGCAGCCAAGATACGAGGGGTGTTATCTATGGCTACACCTTC. This translates into CASSQDTRGVIYGYTF.

In this sample, this clonotype turned up many times. The V call is TRBV28, the J call TRBJ2-7; TRBD2 is a possible D gene (6 bases). Germline V gene sequence: CDR1 MDHEN, CDR2 SYDVKM. This CDR3 is built from 12 residues. Trimming took 5 bases from V and 4 from J, leaving 9 bases between them. CDR3 nucleotides: TGTGCCAGCAGTCCGACTAGTTACGAGCAGTACTTC. Its translation is CASSPTSYEQYF.

The chain couples TRBV18 to TRBJ2-5; D may be TRBD2 (6 bases). CDR1 and CDR2 (germline): KGHSH, LQKENI. V was clipped by 1 base and J by 5 bases, with 14 bases between them. The CDR3 is 15 residues long. CDR3 amino acids: CASSPRSAGGETQYF. The CDR3 DNA sequence: TGTGCCAGCTCACCACGATCGGCCGGAGGGGAGACCCAGTACTTC. The variable domain in full, with the rest retrieved from reference TRBV18 and TRBJ2-5, is NAGVMQNPRHLVRRRGQEARLRCSPMKGHSHVYWYRQLPEEGLKFMVYLQKENIIDESGMPKERFSAEFPKEGPSILRIQQVVRGDSAAYFCASSPRSAGGETQYFGPGTRLLVL.

This clonotype was observed many times. This chain connects TRBV20-1 to TRBJ2-7, with TRBD1 identical over 9 bases. Germline V gene sequence: CDR1 DFQATT, CDR2 SNEGSKA (reference sequence). The CDR3 covers 16 residues. J gave up 2 bases and V 0 bases, and 8 bases lay outside the gene matches. The CDR3 sequence is CSARDPGTGRTYEQYF. The CDR3, as DNA: TGCAGTGCTAGAGACCCCGGGACAGGGAGGACCTACGAGCAGTACTTC.